The TCR beta chain under discussion was sequenced for a study of breast tumors, draining lymph nodes, adjacent tissues. TCRdb itself ran the multiplex PCR reads through MiXCR, one entry per CDR3 protein. Seen here are 50,000 to 75,000 distinct CDR3 sequences, less than 60% observed once, and the top ten hold approximately 18%. This clonotype was detected once. The V gene's germline CDR1 is SGHVS and CDR2 FNYEAQ. The CDR3 runs 14 residues. V lost 0 bases and J 2 bases, leaving 6 bases between the germline ends. The chain recombines TRBV7-6 with TRBJ2-3; D is ambiguous. Sequences were obtained from breast tumor tissue. This receptor was taken from a female donor with breast cancer. Some clones in this sample may be carry-over from other donors' samples. The CDR3 spells CASSLAEATDTQYF. CDR3 in DNA: TGTGCCAGCAGCTTAGCAGAAGCCACAGATACGCAGTATTTT.